These 2 T cell receptor beta chains originate from one sample sequenced in a study of T cell repertoires in cytomegalovirus infection. Their antigens are not known. MiXCR, applied by TCRdb to the reads, yields one record per CDR3 protein. The sample records a few hundred thousand distinct CDR3 sequences, 25% to 30% being singletons. The starting material was cultured PBMCs, obtained from culture after CMV antigen stimulation. Receptors originate from a human donor in good health (CMV status not recorded). Some clones in this sample may be carry-over from other donors' samples.

V and J are TRBV24-1 and TRBJ2-7; 10 bases are shared with TRBD2. This CDR3 is built from 22 residues. Germline-derived CDR1 and CDR2 are KGHDR and SFDVKD. V lost 0 bases to trimming and J lost 1 base; unmatched junction nucleotides: 20. The CDR3 bases are TGTGCCACCAGTGATTTGCGGGCACACGGTAGCGGGGGGCTTATGCTGTCCTACGAGCAGTACTTC. It specifies CATSDLRAHGSGGLMLSYEQYF.

The V call is TRBV20-1, the J call TRBJ1-1; D unclear. The V end was cut by 2 bases, the J end by 3 bases, with 13 bases between. The CDR3 is made up of 14 amino acids. CDR1 and CDR2 from the germline V gene are DFQATT and SNEGSKA (reference sequence). CDR3 sequence (DNA): TGCAGTGCTAGATCTGGGGAGGGTGACACTGAAGCTTTCTTT. It codes for CSARSGEGDTEAFF.